Following are 32 T cell receptor beta chains from one sample sequenced in a study of T-cell memory formation after mild COVID-19. MiXCR, applied by TCRdb to the 5' RACE reads, yields one record per CDR3 protein. The sample includes about 190,000 distinct CDR3 sequences, approximately 20% of them seen just once. Sequenced input: PBMCs or a T cell subset sorted from them (not recorded which). The receptors here all came from an adult woman who had mild COVID-19 (a few samples of this study predate the infection). Cell type and time point are not known.

The chain is built from TRBV19 and TRBJ2-5; no clear D gene. The CDR3 is 14 amino acids. Trimming left V 3 bases short and J 2 bases short, with 10 bases between. Germline V gene sequence: CDR1 LNHDA, CDR2 SQIVND (reference sequence). This CDR3 reads CASSMVLKQETQYF. Written as DNA, the CDR3 is TGTGCCAGTAGTATGGTCCTCAAACAAGAGACCCAGTACTTC.

In this sample, this clonotype turned up a few times. This rearrangement joins TRBV6-1 to TRBJ1-4, with 7 bases aligning to TRBD1. Germline trimming cut 5 bases from V and 3 bases from J; bases unmatched to any gene: 3. The CDR3 spans 14 residues. Germline V gene lookup returns CDR1 MNHNS and CDR2 SASEGT. The CDR3 region has the DNA TGTGCCAGCAGTACAGGGGCGCCTAATGAAAAACTGTTTTTT. It specifies CASSTGAPNEKLFF.

The gene calls are TRBV12-3 or TRBV12-4 and TRBJ2-3; the D call may be TRBD1 or TRBD2 (6 bases each). The CDR3 loop spans 17 amino acids. V was shortened by 1 base and J by 1 base, with 15 bases between the two germline ends. This chain's CDR3 is CASSLGGSGAGTDTQYF. The CDR3 nucleotides read TGTGCCAGCAGTTTAGGGGGGTCGGGGGCCGGCACAGATACGCAGTATTTT.

The chain has TRBV12-3 or TRBV12-4 and TRBJ1-4; maybe TRBD1 (5 bases). This CDR3 spans 15 amino acids. V gave up 4 bases and J gave up 5 bases, with 14 bases separating them. This CDR3 reads CASSYRQWGNEKLFF. Here the CDR3 DNA reads TGTGCCAGCAGTTACCGACAGTGGGGGAATGAAAAACTGTTTTTT.

The V and J genes are TRBV19 and TRBJ1-2; 7 bases agree with TRBD1. This CDR3 is 14 amino acids long. In germline, CDR1 is LNHDA, CDR2 SQIVND (reference sequence). Trimming at V came to 9 bases and at J to 4 bases, leaving 11 bases not matched to a gene. In nucleotides, the CDR3 is TGTGCCAGCTCGACGGGACAGAGCGCCTATGGCTACACCTTC. Translated: CASSTGQSAYGYTF.

This sequence joins TRBV4-1 and TRBJ1-1; the match to TRBD1 covers 12 bases. V shed 3 bases, J shed 6 bases, and the junction held 5 bases outside the gene matches. CDR1 and CDR2 from the germline V gene are MGHRA and YSYEKL. CDR3 length: 15 amino acids. CDR3 in amino acids: CASSQGQGALAEAFF. The CDR3 nucleotides are TGCGCCAGCAGCCAGGGACAGGGGGCGTTGGCTGAAGCTTTCTTT.

The genes are TRBV12-3 or TRBV12-4 and TRBJ2-3; tentatively, D is TRBD2 (6 bases). The V end was cut by 8 bases, the J end by 0 bases, with 12 bases between. The CDR3 spans 14 residues. CDR3 nucleotides: TGTGCCAGCGGACCGGGACTCAGCACAGATACGCAGTATTTT. Protein: CASGPGLSTDTQYF.

The table lists this clonotype with a few counts. The genes are TRBV12-3 or TRBV12-4 and TRBJ2-1; the match to TRBD2 covers 9 bases. With V trimmed by 8 bases and J by 3 bases, 5 bases remained unmatched. The CDR3 consists of 14 residues. The CDR3 DNA reads as TGTGCCAGCGGGAATAGCGGGGGCTACAATGAGCAGTTCTTC. The encoded protein is CASGNSGGYNEQFF.

The chain joins TRBV20-1 to TRBJ2-5; weak D call: TRBD2 (5 bases). The CDR3 spans 12 residues. V lost 7 bases and J 5 bases, leaving 14 bases between the germline ends. The germline V gene has CDR1 DFQATT and CDR2 SNEGSKA (reference sequence). For the CDR3, the DNA is TGCAGTGGGACGTATCGGAGGGAGACCCAGTACTTC. It specifies CSGTYRRETQYF.

This clonotype was observed a handful of times. The chain links TRBV5-1 to TRBJ2-7; possibly TRBD2 for D (6 bases). CDR3 size: 13 residues. Germline V lookup: CDR1 SGHRS, CDR2 YFSETQ. With 3 bases removed from V and 7 bases from J, the gap between germline ends came to 14 bases. The CDR3 sequence is CASSWEVRGEQYF. CDR3 nucleotides: TGCGCCAGCAGCTGGGAGGTGCGTGGGGAGCAGTACTTC. Looking up the rest from reference TRBV5-1 and TRBJ2-7 gives the full variable domain: KAGVTQTPRYLIKTRGQQVTLSCSPISGHRSVSWYQQTPGQGLQFLFEYFSETQRNKGNFPGRFSGRQFSNSRSEMNVSTLELGDSALYLCASSWEVRGEQYFGPGTRLTVT.

This clonotype has more than one count but fewer than ten. The chain uses TRBV7-7 and TRBJ2-2; 10 bases fit TRBD1. J was trimmed by 4 bases and V by 5 bases; bases with no gene match: 7. The CDR3 has 16 amino acids. CDR1 and CDR2 (germline): SSHAT, FNYEAQ (reference sequence). The CDR3: CASSPPGQGTTGELFF. The CDR3 DNA is TGTGCCAGCAGCCCTCCGGGACAGGGGACCACCGGGGAGCTGTTTTTT. The full variable domain, in which reference TRBV7-7 and TRBJ2-2 provide the parts outside the CDR3, is GAGVSQSPRYKVTKRGQDVTLRCDPISSHATLYWYQQALGQGPEFLTYFNYEAQPDKSGLPSDRFSAERPEGSISTLTIQRTEQRDSAMYRCASSPPGQGTTGELFFGEGSRLTVL.

This clonotype was seen only a few times. This sequence joins TRBV7-9 and TRBJ2-3; no definite D call. The V gene's germline CDR1 is SEHNR and CDR2 FQNEAQ (reference sequence). V lost 3 bases to trimming and J lost 0 bases, with 10 bases between them. The CDR3 extends over 15 amino acids. The CDR3 loop reads CASSFYRASTDTQYF. The CDR3 DNA reads TGTGCCAGCAGCTTTTATAGGGCGAGCACAGATACGCAGTATTTT. Using reference TRBV7-9 and TRBJ2-3 for the parts outside the CDR3, the full variable domain is DTGVSQNPRHKITKRGQNVTFRCDPISEHNRLYWYRQTLGQGPEFLTYFQNEAQLEKSRLLSDRFSAERPKGSFSTLEIQRTEQGDSAMYLCASSFYRASTDTQYFGPGTRLTVL.

This clonotype was counted between two and nine times. The chain carries TRBV11-3 and TRBJ1-1; TRBD1 might be the D (6 bases). Per the germline V gene, CDR1 is SGHNT and CDR2 is YENEEA. V was trimmed by 1 base and J by 3 bases, leaving 9 bases between them. The CDR3 has 14 residues. The CDR3 DNA sequence: TGTGCCAGCAGCTTAGGCAACAGGGACACTGAAGCTTTCTTT. This translates into CASSLGNRDTEAFF.

Only a few counts were recorded for this clonotype. The chain links TRBV19 to TRBJ2-2, with D unresolved. The ends were cut back, 4 bases at V and 5 bases at J, with 8 bases in the middle. This CDR3 spans 13 amino acids. CDR1 and CDR2 from the germline V gene are LNHDA and SQIVND (reference sequence). CDR3 amino acids: CASSTTRTGELFF. In nucleotides, the CDR3 is TGTGCCAGTAGTACCACCAGAACCGGGGAGCTGTTTTTT.

This clonotype was detected only a few times. This rearrangement joins TRBV29-1 to TRBJ2-4; 8 nucleotides agree with TRBD1. CDR1 and CDR2 (germline): SQVTM, ANQGSEA. This CDR3 is built from 14 residues. With V trimmed by 7 bases and J by 3 bases, 8 bases remained unmatched. The DNA of the CDR3 is TGCAGCGCCGGGACAGGCGGGGACAAAAACATTCAGTACTTC. Translated: CSAGTGGDKNIQYF.

V usage is TRBV30 and J usage is TRBJ2-1; TRBD1 matches 7 bases. The CDR3 is made up of 12 amino acids. The junction had 5 bases not matched to a gene; V was cut back by 5 bases and J by 7 bases. Germline V CDR1 and CDR2: GTSNPN, SVGIG (reference sequence). CDR3 DNA: TGTGCCTGGGCGACAGGGTTTAATGAGCAGTTCTTC. It encodes CAWATGFNEQFF.

This clonotype was counted between two and nine times. This chain uses TRBV12-3 or TRBV12-4 with TRBJ2-7; D possibly corresponds to TRBD2 (6 bases). V lost 3 bases, J lost 7 bases, and 19 bases lay in between. The CDR3 is made up of 15 amino acids. The CDR3: CASSLAGTGSGEQYF. As DNA, the CDR3 is TGTGCCAGCAGTTTGGCCGGGACCGGGAGTGGGGAGCAGTACTTC.

This chain links TRBV5-1 with TRBJ1-1; 9 positions agree with TRBD1. Germline CDR1 and CDR2: SGHRS and YFSETQ. The V segment lost 4 bases and the J segment 5 bases; nucleotides outside the gene matches: 9. This CDR3 spans 15 amino acids. DNA for the CDR3: TGCGCCAGCAGCCCAAAGACAGGGGGACCTACTGAAGCTTTCTTT. Amino acid sequence: CASSPKTGGPTEAFF.

Only a few counts were recorded for this clonotype. This chain joins TRBV12-3 or TRBV12-4 and TRBJ1-5; D unclear. The CDR3 spans 13 residues. Trimming removed 3 bases at V and 9 bases at J, with 12 bases between. In DNA, the CDR3 is TGTGCCAGCAGTTTTGGGCCTCAAGGGCCCCAGCATTTT. It yields the protein CASSFGPQGPQHF.

This clonotype has more than one count but fewer than ten. This chain connects TRBV10-3 to TRBJ2-5; no reliable D call. Germline V CDR1 and CDR2: ENHRY, SYGVKD. This CDR3 spans 13 amino acids. The V end was cut by 4 bases, the J end by 2 bases, with 8 bases between. CDR3 loop: CAISGWDQETQYF. CDR3 nucleotides: TGTGCCATCAGTGGTTGGGATCAAGAGACCCAGTACTTC.

The chain recombines TRBV4-3 with TRBJ2-5; possibly TRBD1 for D (6 bases). Germline V lookup: CDR1 LGHNA, CDR2 YSLEER. Trimming took 4 bases from V and 5 from J, leaving 11 bases between them. CDR3 length: 13 residues. The CDR3 sequence: CASSRGPGETQYF. CDR3 coding DNA: TGCGCCAGCAGCCGGGGGCCAGGGGAGACCCAGTACTTC.

This clonotype showed up many times. The CDR3 bases are TGTGCCACCAGTGAAGGTTACGGGAGGGCCTCAGAGACCCAGTACTTC. Its translation is CATSEGYGRASETQYF. The J gene is TRBJ2-5, the V gene TRBV24-1; TRBD2 aligns across 8 bases. After removal of 4 bases from V and 4 bases from J, the junction contained 10 bases not matched to a gene. This CDR3 has 16 residues. CDR1 KGHDR and CDR2 SFDVKD come from the germline V gene.

This clonotype was seen a handful of times. V gene TRBV10-3 combines with J gene TRBJ2-5; weak D call: TRBD2 (6 bases). Per the germline V gene, CDR1 is ENHRY and CDR2 is SYGVKD. The germline V and J ends were trimmed by 8 bases and 5 bases, with 15 bases remaining between them. The CDR3 has 13 amino acids. The CDR3 loop reads CAISGGAWETQYF. DNA of the CDR3: TGTGCCATCTCCGGAGGGGCGTGGGAGACCCAGTACTTC.

This clonotype has only a few counts. V usage is TRBV20-1 and J usage is TRBJ1-1; the D gene is possibly TRBD1 (6 bases). Germline CDR1 and CDR2: DFQATT and SNEGSKA (reference sequence). The CDR3 loop spans 16 amino acids. Trimming shortened V by 6 bases and J by 5 bases, and 25 bases separated the two germline ends. CDR3 loop: CSAAGGTRLRSTEAFF. The DNA for the CDR3 is TGCAGTGCGGCGGGGGGCACCAGGCTTAGGTCGACTGAAGCTTTCTTT.

This clonotype was seen a few times. The chain couples TRBV29-1 to TRBJ2-5, with D possibly being TRBD2 (6 bases). CDR3 length: 14 residues. Trimming pared 3 bases from V and 4 bases from J, leaving 15 bases between. The V gene's germline CDR1 is SQVTM and CDR2 ANQGSEA. The CDR3 region is CSVDFRLGRETQYF. The CDR3 DNA follows: TGCAGCGTTGACTTCCGACTAGGCAGAGAGACCCAGTACTTC.

This chain uses TRBV27 with TRBJ1-4; D is possibly TRBD1 (5 bases). This CDR3 has 15 residues. V shed 2 bases and J shed 10 bases, with 17 bases lying between them. Germline V lookup: CDR1 MNHEY, CDR2 SMNVEV (reference sequence). CDR3 nucleotides: TGTGCCAGCAGTTTAAGAGACTCCCGGGGGGGAAAACTGTTTTTT. Amino acids: CASSLRDSRGGKLFF.

The V and J genes are TRBV18 and TRBJ1-1; the D gene is possibly TRBD1 (6 bases). Between the trimmed V and J ends, which lost 2 bases and 7 bases, there was a span of 11 bases. The germline gives CDR1 KGHSH, CDR2 LQKENI. The CDR3 loop spans 13 amino acids. The CDR3 bases are TGTGCCAGCTCACCAACAAGGGGGTTTGAAGCTTTCTTT. Its protein is CASSPTRGFEAFF.

The gene calls are TRBV6-5 and TRBJ2-5; 12 bases match TRBD1. This CDR3 has 15 residues. The germline CDR1 and CDR2 sequences are MNHEY and SVGAGI. Germline trimming cut 6 bases from V and 5 bases from J; bases unmatched to any gene: 7. This CDR3 reads CASRKGQGAWETQYF. The DNA of the CDR3 is TGTGCCAGCAGAAAGGGACAGGGGGCATGGGAGACCCAGTACTTC.

This chain links TRBV24-1 with TRBJ2-7; D remains unclear. V was shortened by 4 bases and J by 0 bases, with 12 bases between the two germline ends. There are 15 residues in the CDR3. CDR1 and CDR2 from the germline V gene are KGHDR and SFDVKD. DNA of the CDR3: TGTGCCACCAGTGAAAGAGGTAGACCCTCCTACGAGCAGTACTTC. This codes for CATSERGRPSYEQYF.

The chain employs TRBV24-1 and TRBJ2-1, with D possibly matching TRBD1 (6 bases). This CDR3 has 15 residues. CDR1 is KGHDR, CDR2 SFDVKD, per germline. Trimming removed 4 bases from V and 2 bases from J, with 11 bases in between. Here the CDR3 DNA reads TGTGCCACCAGTGACCAGGGGCGGGCCTACAATGAGCAGTTCTTC. It specifies CATSDQGRAYNEQFF.

Only a few counts were recorded for this clonotype. A junction end diverges from the germline sequence, so it may reflect a read error. V and J are TRBV7-9 and TRBJ2-7; D may be TRBD1 (6 bases). The V gene's germline CDR1 is SEHNR and CDR2 FQNEAQ (reference sequence). The CDR3 consists of 14 residues. Here the CDR3 reads CASRPDGTSFEQYF. The CDR3, as DNA: TGTGCCAGCAGGCCCGACGGGACATCCTTCGAGCAGTACTTC.

This clonotype showed up just a few times. The chain uses TRBV2 and TRBJ1-6, with 10 bases fitting TRBD1. This CDR3 spans 15 amino acids. Trimming cost V 5 bases and J 7 bases; bases outside gene matches: 5. Germline V gene sequence: CDR1 SNHLY, CDR2 FYNNEI. CDR3 sequence: CASSPGQGPNSPLHF. The DNA of the CDR3 is TGTGCCAGCAGTCCGGGACAGGGGCCAAATTCACCCCTCCACTTT.